This record looks at one TCR beta chain sequence and its context. Trimming cost V 1 base and J 3 bases; bases outside gene matches: 4. The CDR3 totals 15 residues. Per the germline V gene, CDR1 is KGHSH and CDR2 is LQKENI. In the original processing: The assay estimated nucleated cells by amplifying reference gene primers. The assay was immunoSEQ multiplex PCR, and TCRdb's table has in-frame clones only and misses some. V and J calls plus clone size are reproduced from that table; the DNA served to infer D and trimming. The table lists about 130,000 clones, approximately 80% of them singletons. This sample stems from a study of blood T cell repertoires in COVID-19.

V usage is TRBV18 and J usage is TRBJ1-2, with 8 positions matching TRBD1. This TCR derives from a man between 60 and 75 years old with acute or convalescent COVID-19. The material sequenced was peripheral blood. CDR3 region: CASSPRSQGDYGYTF. The CDR3 nucleotides are TGTGCCAGCTCACCACGGTCACAGGGGGACTATGGCTACACCTTC. Filled out from reference TRBV18 and TRBJ1-2, the complete variable domain reads NAGVMQNPRHLVRRRGQEARLRCSPMKGHSHVYWYRQLPEEGLKFMVYLQKENIIDESGMPKERFSAEFPKEGPSILRIQQVVRGDSAAYFCASSPRSQGDYGYTFGSGTRLTVV.